Following are 21 T cell receptor beta chains from one sample sequenced in a study of T-cell memory formation after mild COVID-19. TCRdb re-called the 5' RACE reads through MiXCR, storing one row per CDR3 protein. The data contain 100,000 to 130,000 distinct CDR3 sequences, roughly a sixth of them singletons. Source material: PBMCs or a T cell subset sorted from them (not recorded which). The receptors were sampled from a man aged 18 to 30 who had mild COVID-19 (a few samples of this study predate the infection). Cell type and time point are not known.

The chain is built from TRBV18 and TRBJ2-3; D ambiguous. The CDR3 totals 13 residues. The V gene's germline CDR1 is KGHSH and CDR2 LQKENI. The ends were cut back, 5 bases at V and 0 bases at J, with 6 bases in the middle. The CDR3 sequence: CASSIASTDTQYF. CDR3 DNA: TGTGCCAGCTCAATAGCTAGCACAGATACGCAGTATTTT.

This clonotype has more than one count but fewer than ten. V and J are TRBV9 and TRBJ2-3, with D hard to call. The CDR3 loop spans 14 amino acids. Germline CDR1 and CDR2: SGDLS and YYNGEE. V was clipped by 0 bases and J by 2 bases, with 7 bases between them. The CDR3 spells CASSVVSPTDTQYF. Here the CDR3 DNA reads TGTGCCAGCAGCGTAGTGTCTCCCACAGATACGCAGTATTTT. The whole variable domain, filled in from reference TRBV9 and TRBJ2-3, reads DSGVTQTPKHLITATGQRVTLRCSPRSGDLSVYWYQQSLDQGLQFLIQYYNGEERAKGNILERFSAQQFPDLHSELNLSSLELGDSALYFCASSVVSPTDTQYFGPGTRLTVL.

By share, this clonotype ranks as medium-sized (0.01 to 0.1%). The rearrangement joins TRBV5-1 to TRBJ2-7; 8 nucleotides line up with TRBD1. The CDR3 sequence is 14 residues long. From germline, CDR1 is SGHRS and CDR2 YFSETQ. Here the CDR3 DNA reads TGCGCCAGCAGCTTGACCTCCGGGACAGGCACATTGTTCGTC. It codes for CASSLTSGTGTLFV.

The chain carries TRBV7-9 and TRBJ2-1, with 7 bases matching TRBD1. From germline, CDR1 is SEHNR and CDR2 FQNEAQ (reference sequence). J lost 4 bases, V lost 7 bases, and 4 bases had no gene match. CDR3 length equals 13 residues. The CDR3 nucleotides read TGTGCCAGCACCTTGGGACAGTACAATGAGCAGTTCTTC. It specifies CASTLGQYNEQFF.

This sequence joins TRBV5-1 and TRBJ1-2; 9 nucleotides match TRBD1. CDR3 length equals 15 residues. The V and J ends lost 4 bases and 2 bases, in that order; junction bases with no gene match: 6. Germline CDR1 is SGHRS and CDR2 is YFSETQ. The CDR3 spells CASSRRTGVNYGYTF. CDR3 in DNA: TGCGCCAGCAGCCGGCGGACAGGGGTAAACTATGGCTACACCTTC.

The rearrangement joins TRBV5-5 to TRBJ1-1; TRBD1 aligns across 10 bases. Germline lookup yields CDR1 SGHKS and CDR2 YYEKEE (reference sequence). V trimming: 0 bases; J trimming: 3 bases; junction bases outside the gene matches: 2. The CDR3 is made up of 15 amino acids. CDR3 nucleotides: TGTGCCAGCAGCTTGGCCGGGACAGGGGACACTGAAGCTTTCTTT. Amino acid sequence: CASSLAGTGDTEAFF. Supplemented by reference TRBV5-5 and TRBJ1-1, the full variable domain reads DAGVTQSPTHLIKTRGQQVTLRCSPISGHKSVSWYQQVLGQGPQFIFQYYEKEERGRGNFPDRFSARQFPNYSSELNVNALLLGDSALYLCASSLAGTGDTEAFFGQGTRLTVV.

This clonotype appeared a few times. The chain combines TRBV6-5 with TRBJ2-3; D is ambiguous. V was cut by 0 bases and J by 2 bases, with 12 bases left in between. CDR1 and CDR2 (germline): MNHEY, SVGAGI. The CDR3 is 16 residues long. This CDR3 is CASSYSRLGLTDTQYF. CDR3 bases: TGTGCCAGCAGTTACTCTCGACTTGGTCTCACAGATACGCAGTATTTT.

This clonotype was seen a handful of times. The CDR3 protein is CSADGGFSGANVLTF. The CDR3 nucleotides are TGCAGTGCTGATGGAGGCTTCTCTGGGGCCAACGTCCTGACTTTC. The chain links TRBV20-1 to TRBJ2-6, with D possibly being TRBD2 (5 bases). Per the germline V gene, CDR1 is DFQATT and CDR2 is SNEGSKA (reference sequence). The CDR3 length is 15 residues. The V gene lost 5 bases and the J gene lost 0 bases, with 11 bases spanning the gap.

This clonotype was detected a few times. V gene TRBV3-1 combines with J gene TRBJ1-2, with D possibly matching TRBD1 (5 bases). The CDR3 spans 14 residues. Trimming cost V 4 bases and J 0 bases, with 9 bases left between them. Germline CDR1 and CDR2: LGHDT and YNNKEL (reference sequence). The CDR3 loop is CASSLGPANYGYTF. CDR3 DNA sequence: TGTGCCAGCAGCCTGGGACCGGCTAACTATGGCTACACCTTC. Complete variable domain (other parts from reference TRBV3-1 and TRBJ1-2): DTAVSQTPKYLVTQMGNDKSIKCEQNLGHDTMYWYKQDSKKFLKIMFSYNNKELIINETVPNRFSPKSPDKAHLNLHINSLELGDSAVYFCASSLGPANYGYTFGSGTRLTVV.

This clonotype has more than one count but fewer than ten. V is TRBV28 and J is TRBJ2-1; TRBD1 agrees at 11 bases. Germline values: CDR1 MDHEN, CDR2 SYDVKM. Unmatched junction bases numbered 6, after V lost 4 bases and J lost 7 bases. The CDR3 spans 15 residues. DNA of the CDR3: TGTGCCAGCAGTTCCTGGACAGGGGGCGGGAATGAGCAGTTCTTC. Its translation is CASSSWTGGGNEQFF.

This clonotype was picked up a small number of times. The V call is TRBV5-1, the J call TRBJ2-5, with 14 bases that match TRBD2. The V gene end was trimmed by 4 bases and the J gene end by 1 base; junction bases not matched to a gene: 6. The germline V gene encodes CDR1 SGHRS and CDR2 YFSETQ. The CDR3 runs to 17 residues. As DNA, the CDR3 is TGCGCCAGCAGCCCCGGGACTAGCGGGGGAAGCCAAGAGACCCAGTACTTC. This encodes CASSPGTSGGSQETQYF.

This clonotype was counted only a few times. The rearrangement joins TRBV5-1 to TRBJ2-1; no reliable D call. The CDR3 has 13 amino acids. With 1 base removed from V and 5 bases from J, the gap between germline ends came to 7 bases. CDR1 and CDR2 (germline): SGHRS, YFSETQ. The CDR3 nucleotides read TGCGCCAGCAGCTTGTCCCAGAACAATGAGCAGTTCTTC. Translated: CASSLSQNNEQFF.

This clonotype has more than one count but fewer than ten. The chain couples TRBV6-1 to TRBJ2-1; unclear D gene. Germline V gene lookup returns CDR1 MNHNS and CDR2 SASEGT. CDR3 length: 11 amino acids. V lost 4 bases and J 7 bases, leaving 5 bases between the germline ends. CDR3 DNA: TGTGCCAGCAGTGTCCCGAATGAGCAGTTCTTC. Translating gives CASSVPNEQFF.

In its sample, this clonotype was seen many times. The rearrangement links TRBV6-2 or TRBV6-3 to TRBJ2-7; TRBD2 matches 7 bases. The V gene's germline CDR1 is MNHEY and CDR2 SVGEGT. J lost 4 bases, V lost 5 bases, and 8 bases had no gene match. The CDR3 has 14 residues. CDR3 protein: CASSTTSARYEQYV. In DNA form, the CDR3 reads TGTGCCAGCAGTACAACTAGCGCCAGATACGAGCAGTACGTC.

This chain uses TRBV5-4 with TRBJ1-6; TRBD1 matches 8 bases. This CDR3 is 17 amino acids long. Trimming at V came to 0 bases and at J to 3 bases, leaving 5 bases not matched to a gene. Germline values: CDR1 SGHNT, CDR2 YYREEE (reference sequence). In nucleotides, the CDR3 is TGTGCCAGCAGCTTGGGGGGCACAGGGGGCTATAATTCACCCCTCCACTTT. Its translation: CASSLGGTGGYNSPLHF.

In its sample, this clonotype was seen a few times. The CDR3 nucleotides are TGTGCCAGCAGTGACCAGACGAACACTGAAGCTTTCTTT. As protein: CASSDQTNTEAFF. The rearrangement uses TRBV2 and TRBJ1-1; no definite D call. Germline V lookup: CDR1 SNHLY, CDR2 FYNNEI. V dropped 3 bases and J dropped 1 base, with 6 bases sitting between them. The CDR3 contains 13 residues. Supplemented by reference TRBV2 and TRBJ1-1, the full variable domain reads EPEVTQTPSHQVTQMGQEVILRCVPISNHLYFYWYRQILGQKVEFLVSFYNNEISEKSEIFDDQFSVERPDGSNFTLKIRSTKLEDSAMYFCASSDQTNTEAFFGQGTRLTVV.

The sample holds a few counts of this clonotype. The chain joins TRBV25-1 to TRBJ1-2, with D uncertain. The CDR3 totals 14 residues. Trimming removed 6 bases at V and 5 bases at J, with 16 bases between. The germline gives CDR1 MGHDK, CDR2 SYGVNS. CDR3 region: CASSARGLLYGYTF. CDR3 nucleotides: TGTGCCAGCAGCGCCCGGGGATTACTTTATGGCTACACCTTC.

V gene TRBV20-1 combines with J gene TRBJ2-7; 8 positions agree with TRBD1. Germline values: CDR1 DFQATT, CDR2 SNEGSKA (reference sequence). The V and J ends lost 2 bases and 1 base, in that order; junction bases with no gene match: 10. The CDR3 spans 16 residues. The CDR3 DNA reads as TGCAGTGCTAGAAACCCCCGGGACAGGACTTCCTACGAGCAGTACTTC. Translating gives CSARNPRDRTSYEQYF.

The chain combines TRBV21-1 with TRBJ2-5; TRBD1, the table's D call, lacks a check against the DNA. TRBV21-1 is noted as a pseudogene. This CDR3 has 15 residues. DNA of the CDR3: TGTGCCAGCATCAACTGGACAGCCATGGGAGAGACCCAGTACTTC. It encodes CASINWTAMGETQYF.

The rearrangement joins TRBV29-1 to TRBJ1-2; D remains unclear. In germline, CDR1 is SQVTM, CDR2 ANQGSEA. The CDR3 sequence is 14 residues long. V lost 4 bases and J 2 bases, leaving 14 bases between the germline ends. This chain's CDR3 is CSVVAQETNYGYTF. As DNA, the CDR3 is TGCAGCGTTGTGGCGCAGGAAACAAACTATGGCTACACCTTC.

At least ten counts were recorded for this clonotype. The rearrangement joins TRBV7-9 to TRBJ2-5, with D hard to call. CDR3 length: 10 residues. V was cut by 5 bases and J by 2 bases, with 0 bases left in between. Germline V gives CDR1 SEHNR, CDR2 FQNEAQ (reference sequence). The CDR3 sequence is CASSQETQYF. CDR3 nucleotides: TGTGCCAGCAGCCAAGAGACCCAGTACTTC.